These 17 T cell receptor beta chains came from one sample sequenced in a study of T cell responses to AZD1222 COVID-19 vaccine. Generated by immunoSEQ multiplex PCR, the TCRdb table keeps only in-frame clones and is missing some. Here the sample spans roughly 110,000 clones, about 90% being singletons. This material consisted of peripheral blood, taken on day 0 of AZD1222 vaccination. Receptors originate from an adult in good health.

This clone was recorded only once. This chain joins TRBV11-1 and TRBJ2-1; D could derive from TRBD1 or TRBD2 (5 bases each). The V and J ends lost 6 bases and 9 bases respectively, with 15 bases between them. The germline CDR1 and CDR2 sequences are SGHAT and FQDESV (reference sequence). The CDR3 spans 13 residues. The CDR3 nucleotides are TGTGCCAGCAGTTACGGGACCGTCGGTGAGCAGTTCTTC. Its translation: CASSYGTVGEQFF.

The rearrangement joins TRBV19 to TRBJ1-1, with a weak D call TRBD1 (6 bases). V lost 1 base, J lost 6 bases, and 9 bases lay in between. The CDR3 is made up of 13 amino acids. Germline CDR1 is LNHDA and CDR2 is SQIVND (reference sequence). This CDR3 is CASSIARQAEAFF. CDR3 DNA sequence: TGTGCCAGTAGTATAGCACGACAGGCTGAAGCTTTCTTT.

The chain combines TRBV28 with TRBJ1-2; D is unclear. CDR1 is MDHEN and CDR2 is SYDVKM in the germline V gene. This CDR3 is 12 amino acids long. The V end lost 5 bases, the J end lost 4 bases, and 8 bases lay between the germline ends. CDR3 in amino acids: CASSKRAYGYTF. CDR3 nucleotides: TGTGCCAGCAGTAAAAGAGCCTATGGCTACACCTTC.

The V and J genes are TRBV5-4 and TRBJ2-2; 7 bases fit TRBD1. The CDR3 is 16 amino acids. Losses at the gene ends were 4 bases for V and 2 bases for J; bases not matched to a gene: 8. CDR1 and CDR2 from the germline V gene are SGHNT and YYREEE (reference sequence). The CDR3: CASSPGTDINTGELFF. In nucleotides, the CDR3 is TGTGCCAGCAGCCCAGGGACAGACATAAACACCGGGGAGCTGTTTTTT.

The chain couples TRBV10-1 to TRBJ2-1, with 11 bases that match TRBD2. After removal of 2 bases from V and 5 bases from J, the junction contained 2 bases not matched to a gene. CDR1 is WNHNN, CDR2 SYGVQD, per germline (reference sequence). The CDR3 spans 15 residues. The CDR3 DNA is TGCGCCAGCAGTGAGATAGCGGGAGGGCACAATGAGCAGTTCTTC. This encodes CASSEIAGGHNEQFF.

The rearrangement uses TRBV4-3 and TRBJ1-4; 9 positions match TRBD1. V trimming: 1 base; J trimming: 5 bases; junction bases outside the gene matches: 5. The CDR3 sequence is 16 residues long. CDR1 and CDR2 from the germline V gene are LGHNA and YSLEER. CDR3 DNA: TGCGCCAGCAGCCAAGGACAGGGGGTCCTGAATGAAAAACTGTTTTTT. As protein: CASSQGQGVLNEKLFF.

In nucleotides, the CDR3 is TGTGCCAGCAGTTTCTCCAGCTATGGCTACACCTTC. It yields the protein CASSFSSYGYTF. The chain uses TRBV28 and TRBJ1-2; D is undetermined. V was shortened by 3 bases and J by 4 bases, with 6 bases between the two germline ends. CDR1 and CDR2 from the germline V gene are MDHEN and SYDVKM. The CDR3 has 12 amino acids.

The chain combines TRBV19 with TRBJ2-2, with D maybe TRBD1 (6 bases). The CDR3 length is 16 residues. Trimming left V 10 bases short and J 1 base short, with 19 bases between. From germline, CDR1 is LNHDA and CDR2 SQIVND (reference sequence). The CDR3 reads CATHWRQGWNTGELFF. The CDR3 nucleotides read TGTGCCACCCACTGGAGGCAGGGGTGGAACACCGGGGAGCTGTTTTTT.

V and J are TRBV18 and TRBJ2-5; 10 bases line up with TRBD2. V was clipped by 2 bases and J by 2 bases; unmatched bases: 5. The CDR3 extends over 16 amino acids. Germline V gene data show CDR1 as KGHSH and CDR2 as LQKENI. The CDR3 loop reads CASSPKGLAEQETQYF. Written as DNA, the CDR3 is TGTGCCAGCTCACCAAAAGGACTAGCGGAGCAAGAGACCCAGTACTTC.

V gene TRBV7-9 combines with J gene TRBJ2-7; TRBD2 matches at 8 bases. The CDR3 is 13 amino acids. Germline CDR1 and CDR2: SEHNR and FQNEAQ (reference sequence). J lost 0 bases, V lost 8 bases, and 3 bases had no gene match. The CDR3, as DNA: TGTGCCAGCGCCAGCGGGAGCTCCTACGAGCAGTACTTC. This codes for CASASGSSYEQYF.

The V and J genes are TRBV6-5 and TRBJ2-5; unclear D gene. Germline-derived CDR1 and CDR2 are MNHEY and SVGAGI. The CDR3 runs 13 residues. The V end lost 8 bases, the J end lost 3 bases, and 13 bases lay between the germline ends. DNA of the CDR3: TGTGCCAGCGTGGCTAGAGGCGAAGAGACCCAGTACTTC. Its protein product is CASVARGEETQYF.

The gene calls are TRBV11-3 and TRBJ1-1; D remains unclear. The germline V gene has CDR1 SGHNT and CDR2 YENEEA. Trimming took 0 bases from V and 0 from J, leaving 17 bases between them. The CDR3 totals 18 residues. CDR3 sequence reads: CASSLEFEGTALNTEAFF. The CDR3 region has the DNA TGTGCCAGCAGCTTAGAGTTCGAGGGTACGGCCTTGAACACTGAAGCTTTCTTT.

V and J are TRBV10-3 and TRBJ1-5, with TRBD1 as a possible D gene (6 bases). CDR1 is ENHRY and CDR2 is SYGVKD in the germline V gene. V lost 5 bases, J lost 5 bases, and 16 bases lay in between. The CDR3 is made up of 15 amino acids. CDR3 sequence reads: CAISRDREGDQPQHF. The CDR3 coding sequence is TGTGCCATCAGTAGGGACCGGGAGGGGGATCAGCCCCAGCATTTT.

The rearrangement links TRBV14 to TRBJ1-2, with unresolved D. This CDR3 is built from 13 residues. CDR1 is SGHDN and CDR2 is FVKESK in the germline V gene. V was clipped by 4 bases and J by 4 bases, with 10 bases between them. The CDR3 region is CASSLYDLYGYTF. CDR3 nucleotide sequence: TGTGCCAGCAGCCTTTATGACCTCTATGGCTACACCTTC.

The gene calls are TRBV7-9 and TRBJ1-1; TRBD1 matches at 7 bases. Per the germline V gene, CDR1 is SEHNR and CDR2 is FQNEAQ (reference sequence). The CDR3 contains 14 residues. Trimming cost V 5 bases and J 1 base; bases outside gene matches: 4. The CDR3 region has the DNA TGTGCCAGCAGCCGACAGGGATCGAACACTGAAGCTTTCTTT. Protein sequence: CASSRQGSNTEAFF.

The CDR3 is CASSFRGLASGNEQFF. The CDR3 nucleotides are TGCGCCAGCAGCTTCAGGGGTCTCGCGAGTGGCAATGAGCAGTTCTTC. The chain uses TRBV5-1 and TRBJ2-1, with D tentatively TRBD1 (6 bases). With 2 bases removed from V and 6 bases from J, the gap between germline ends came to 18 bases. In germline, CDR1 is SGHRS, CDR2 YFSETQ. The CDR3 runs to 16 residues. Filled out from reference TRBV5-1 and TRBJ2-1, the complete variable domain reads KAGVTQTPRYLIKTRGQQVTLSCSPISGHRSVSWYQQTPGQGLQFLFEYFSETQRNKGNFPGRFSGRQFSNSRSEMNVSTLELGDSALYLCASSFRGLASGNEQFFGPGTRLTVL.

The chain employs TRBV10-3 and TRBJ2-7, with 9 positions matching TRBD2. Germline values: CDR1 ENHRY, CDR2 SYGVKD. The CDR3 extends over 15 amino acids. The junction had 4 bases not matched to a gene; V was cut back by 2 bases and J by 2 bases. The CDR3 DNA follows: TGTGCCATCAGTGAGGGGCTAGCGGGAACCTACGAGCAGTACTTC. Protein: CAISEGLAGTYEQYF.